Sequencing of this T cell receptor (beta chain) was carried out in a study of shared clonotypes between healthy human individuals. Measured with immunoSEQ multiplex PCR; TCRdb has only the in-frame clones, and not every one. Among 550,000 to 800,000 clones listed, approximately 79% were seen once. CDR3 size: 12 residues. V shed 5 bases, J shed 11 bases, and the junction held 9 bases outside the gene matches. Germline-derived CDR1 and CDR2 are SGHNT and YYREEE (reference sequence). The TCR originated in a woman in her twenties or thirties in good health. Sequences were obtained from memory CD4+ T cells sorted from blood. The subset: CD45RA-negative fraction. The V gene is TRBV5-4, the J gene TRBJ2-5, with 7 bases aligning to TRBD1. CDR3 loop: CASSSTGKRQYF. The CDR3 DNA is TGTGCCAGCAGTTCGACAGGGAAGAGGCAGTACTTC.